These 2 T cell receptor beta chains share one sample of origin, sequenced in a study of PD-L1 blockade in urothelial cancer. Method: immunoSEQ multiplex PCR; TCRdb's copy keeps in-frame clones and lacks some. Among about 50,000 clones listed, approximately 85% were seen once. Time point in this sample: pretreatment peripheral blood. The sequences come from PBMCs, collected around atezolizumab (anti-PD-L1) treatment. These receptors came from a man aged 65 to 79 with urothelial cancer.

The chain has TRBV7-9 and TRBJ2-6, with 9 bases lining up with TRBD1. In germline, CDR1 is SEHNR, CDR2 FQNEAQ (reference sequence). J lost 1 base, V lost 1 base, and 5 bases had no gene match. The CDR3 sequence is 18 residues long. The DNA of the CDR3 is TGTGCCAGCAGCTTAGTAGGGACAGGGAGTTCTGGGGCCAACGTCCTGACTTTC. Protein product: CASSLVGTGSSGANVLTF.

The gene calls are TRBV7-9 and TRBJ2-3; 13 nucleotides match TRBD2. Germline V gene sequence: CDR1 SEHNR, CDR2 FQNEAQ (reference sequence). The CDR3 length is 14 residues. J was trimmed by 2 bases and V by 8 bases; bases with no gene match: 1. The CDR3 here is CASGTSGNTDTQYF. CDR3 nucleotide sequence: TGTGCCAGCGGGACTAGCGGGAACACAGATACGCAGTATTTT.